This T cell receptor (beta chain) was sequenced in a study of cytotoxic CD8 clonotypes in ibrutinib-treated CLL. The CDR3 runs to 15 residues. CDR1 and CDR2 from the germline V gene are MDHEN and SYDVKM. V was pared by 2 bases and J by 2 bases, with 10 bases between. The repertoire was sequenced with immunoSEQ multiplex PCR; TCRdb's copy has only in-frame clones and lacks some. This table has around 150,000 clones, around 80% appearing once. The sample was PBMCs, taken after 36 months of ibrutinib treatment. The receptor's source is a human donor with chronic lymphocytic leukemia. The rearrangement links TRBV28 to TRBJ1-3; D call uncertain. The CDR3 bases are TGTGCCAGCAGTTTACCGTTAGGGACTGGAAACACCATATATTTT. Amino acid sequence: CASSLPLGTGNTIYF.